The 24 T cell receptor beta chains below were found in one sample sequenced in a study of OX40 agonist ivuxolimab in advanced cancers. Here immunoSEQ multiplex PCR was the method, and the copy in TCRdb shows in-frame clones only, minus some. This table has around 22,000 clones, more than 80% appearing once. The starting material was CD4+ or CD8+ T cells sorted from blood, obtained in a trial of the OX40 agonist ivuxolimab. Receptor source: an adult with an advanced solid tumor such as melanoma, head and neck, liver or kidney cancer.

The genes are TRBV11-2 and TRBJ2-7; 9 positions agree with TRBD1. This CDR3 contains 15 residues. V gave up 3 bases and J gave up 2 bases; unmatched junction bases: 5. From germline, CDR1 is SGHAT and CDR2 FQNNGV. CDR3 nucleotides: TGTGCCAGCAGCTTTTCCGGACAGGGGCCCTACGAGCAGTACTTC. This sequence encodes CASSFSGQGPYEQYF.

This rearrangement joins TRBV7-2 to TRBJ2-3, with TRBD2 identical over 10 bases. The CDR3 loop spans 16 amino acids. Per germline, CDR1 SGHTA and CDR2 FQGNSA. The junction had 6 bases not matched to a gene; V was cut back by 5 bases and J by 1 base. The CDR3 here is CASSTRTSGGTDTQYF. The CDR3 DNA is TGTGCCAGCAGCACCCGGACTAGCGGCGGCACAGATACGCAGTATTTT.

The V gene is TRBV4-3, the J gene TRBJ2-2; possibly TRBD2 for D (5 bases). This CDR3 has 15 residues. Between the trimmed V and J ends, which lost 4 bases and 3 bases, there was a span of 12 bases. The germline V gene encodes CDR1 LGHNA and CDR2 YSLEER. The CDR3 sequence: CASSLIAGDTGELFF. CDR3 in DNA: TGCGCCAGCAGCCTCATTGCGGGCGACACCGGGGAGCTGTTTTTT.

This clone was seen only once. The chain has TRBV5-1 and TRBJ1-1; 7 bases map to TRBD1. Germline assignment: CDR1 SGHRS and CDR2 YFSETQ. The CDR3 length is 14 residues. V was clipped by 1 base and J by 0 bases; unmatched bases: 0. CDR3 nucleotide sequence: TGCGCCAGCAGCTTGACAGGGGTGAACACTGAAGCTTTCTTT. It encodes CASSLTGVNTEAFF.

A few counts support this clone. The CDR3: CASRQGINTEAFF. The CDR3 bases are TGTGCCAGCCGACAGGGAATTAACACTGAAGCTTTCTTT. The chain is built from TRBV18 and TRBJ1-1; 7 positions agree with TRBD1. Germline loops: CDR1 KGHSH, CDR2 LQKENI. The V segment lost 8 bases and the J segment 2 bases; nucleotides outside the gene matches: 5. The CDR3 length is 13 residues. Full variable domain (missing parts from reference TRBV18 and TRBJ1-1): NAGVMQNPRHLVRRRGQEARLRCSPMKGHSHVYWYRQLPEEGLKFMVYLQKENIIDESGMPKERFSAEFPKEGPSILRIQQVVRGDSAAYFCASRQGINTEAFFGQGTRLTVV.

Comment on this clone: This same CDR3 is encoded by further DNA sequences in the sample. V usage is TRBV9 and J usage is TRBJ2-5; the D gene is possibly TRBD2 (5 bases). The germline CDR1 and CDR2 sequences are SGDLS and YYNGEE. The CDR3 covers 13 residues. The germline V and J ends were trimmed by 2 bases and 4 bases, with 9 bases remaining between them. The chain's CDR3 is CASSVGVTETQYF. CDR3 coding DNA: TGTGCCAGCAGCGTCGGGGTTACAGAGACCCAGTACTTC.

CDR3 loop: CASSSRGTGGTGELFF. CDR3 nucleotide sequence: TGTGCCAGCAGCTCCCGCGGGACAGGGGGAACCGGGGAGCTGTTTTTT. V gene TRBV6-6 combines with J gene TRBJ2-2; 11 bases align to TRBD1. The CDR3 spans 16 residues. Germline-derived CDR1 and CDR2 are MNHNY and SVGAGI (reference sequence). V gave up 6 bases and J gave up 5 bases; unmatched junction bases: 8.

The chain uses TRBV29-1 and TRBJ1-1, with TRBD1 matching over 7 bases. CDR1 is SQVTM and CDR2 is ANQGSEA in the germline V gene. Losses at the gene ends were 5 bases for V and 1 base for J; bases not matched to a gene: 4. The CDR3 runs 13 residues. CDR3 nucleotide sequence: TGCAGCGTTCTGGGACAGCCGAACACTGAAGCTTTCTTT. It encodes CSVLGQPNTEAFF.

The rearrangement joins TRBV15 to TRBJ1-1; TRBD1 matches at 11 bases. The CDR3 length is 16 residues. The V and J ends lost 3 bases and 6 bases, in that order; junction bases with no gene match: 9. CDR1 and CDR2 from the germline V gene are LNHNV and YYDKDF (reference sequence). The CDR3 region has the DNA TGTGCCACCAGCAGGGCCGGTGGACAGGGGGCTTCTGAAGCTTTCTTT. Translation: CATSRAGGQGASEAFF. The full variable domain, with the rest looked up from reference TRBV15 and TRBJ1-1, is DAMVIQNPRYQVTQFGKPVTLSCSQTLNHNVMYWYQQKSSQAPKLLFHYYDKDFNNEADTPDNFQSRRPNTSFCFLDIRSPGLGDTAMYLCATSRAGGQGASEAFFGQGTRLTVV.

The CDR3 DNA reads TGTGCCAGCAAGGTCGGGGGGGCCCCAGATACGCAGTATTTT. It yields the protein CASKVGGAPDTQYF. The chain employs TRBV6-1 and TRBJ2-3; 8 nucleotides align to TRBD2. The CDR3 consists of 14 residues. Germline values: CDR1 MNHNS, CDR2 SASEGT. V was pared by 7 bases and J by 4 bases, with 7 bases of the junction left unmatched.

J is TRBJ2-3 and V is TRBV4-3, with D possibly called TRBD1 or TRBD2 (5 bases each). The CDR3 totals 18 residues. CDR1 LGHNA and CDR2 YSLEER come from the germline V gene. With 1 base removed from V and 0 bases from J, the gap between germline ends came to 17 bases. The DNA for the CDR3 is TGCGCCAGCAGCCAAGGACGAACAGGAGGCTCTAGCACAGATACGCAGTATTTT. Its translation is CASSQGRTGGSSTDTQYF.

The chain couples TRBV11-2 to TRBJ2-7; tentatively, D is TRBD2 (5 bases). CDR3 size: 14 residues. Deletions cut 0 bases from V and 1 base from J, with 7 bases between. Germline V gene lookup returns CDR1 SGHAT and CDR2 FQNNGV. CDR3 sequence (DNA): TGTGCCAGCAGCTTAGATCCGGGGTCCTACGAGCAGTACTTC. It is translated as CASSLDPGSYEQYF.

The rearrangement uses TRBV27 and TRBJ2-3; tentative D call: TRBD2 (5 bases). From germline, CDR1 is MNHEY and CDR2 SMNVEV (reference sequence). Trimming shortened V by 5 bases and J by 2 bases, and 17 bases separated the two germline ends. This CDR3 comprises 16 residues. In nucleotides, the CDR3 is TGTGCCAGCAGTCCTTGGACTTCATCCCTCACAGATACGCAGTATTTT. Protein: CASSPWTSSLTDTQYF.

The V and J genes are TRBV19 and TRBJ2-2; D is perhaps TRBD1 (5 bases). This CDR3 is 16 amino acids long. Between the trimmed V and J ends, which lost 5 bases and 5 bases, there was a span of 18 bases. CDR1 and CDR2 from the germline V gene are LNHDA and SQIVND (reference sequence). As DNA, the CDR3 is TGTGCCAGTAGTTCGTCCCACACAGGAAGGACCGGGGAGCTGTTTTTT. Translating it yields CASSSSHTGRTGELFF.

V gene TRBV10-1 combines with J gene TRBJ2-5, with 9 bases fitting TRBD2. Gene TRBJ2-7 matches the end of the DNA better, so the J call may be wrong. The germline gives CDR1 WNHNN, CDR2 SYGVQD (reference sequence). CDR3 size: 16 residues. The CDR3 DNA sequence: TGCGCCAGCAGTGAGTCGGCTAGCGGGAAACCCTACGAGCAGTACTTC. This codes for CASSESASGKPYEQYF.

The chain couples TRBV11-1 to TRBJ1-6, with D perhaps matching TRBD1 (5 bases). The CDR3 is 17 residues long. V was clipped by 4 bases and J by 15 bases, with 28 bases between them. Germline assignment: CDR1 SGHAT and CDR2 FQDESV (reference sequence). CDR3 residues: CASSSFGSTGTSLNLHF. The CDR3 region has the DNA TGTGCCAGCAGCTCCTTCGGGTCCACCGGGACGTCCCTTAACCTCCACTTT.

V is TRBV20-1 and J is TRBJ2-1; D possibly corresponds to TRBD2 (6 bases). Trimming shortened V by 3 bases and J by 12 bases, and 12 bases separated the two germline ends. The germline V gene has CDR1 DFQATT and CDR2 SNEGSKA (reference sequence). CDR3 length: 11 residues. The CDR3 is CSASRGYTQFF. The DNA for the CDR3 is TGCAGTGCTAGTCGGGGGTACACGCAGTTCTTC.

The genes are TRBV5-1 and TRBJ2-2; 10 positions agree with TRBD1. CDR1 is SGHRS, CDR2 YFSETQ, per germline. This CDR3 comprises 16 residues. V dropped 2 bases and J dropped 7; count of bases not matched to a gene: 8. CDR3 sequence (DNA): TGCGCCAGCAGCTTTAGGGGACAGGGGTACGGCGGGGAGCTGTTTTTT. Translation: CASSFRGQGYGGELFF.

The rearrangement links TRBV7-8 to TRBJ1-1; D may be TRBD1 (6 bases). The germline CDR1 and CDR2 sequences are SGHVS and FQNEAQ. Trimming removed 5 bases from V and 4 bases from J, with 20 bases in between. The CDR3 totals 16 residues. The CDR3 DNA is TGTGCCAGCAGCCTACGATCCAGGGGCTTCGGCACTGAAGCTTTCTTT. It is translated as CASSLRSRGFGTEAFF.

The V gene is TRBV6-5, the J gene TRBJ1-6, with 7 bases matching TRBD1. The CDR3 has 13 amino acids. CDR1 is MNHEY, CDR2 SVGAGI, per germline. Germline trimming cut 0 bases from V and 14 bases from J; bases unmatched to any gene: 4. CDR3 bases: TGTGCCAGCAGTTACTCTGGGACAGACTCCCTCCACTTT. It codes for CASSYSGTDSLHF.

The table lists this clone with a count of one. The V gene is TRBV5-1, the J gene TRBJ1-1, with 10 bases fitting TRBD1. CDR1 is SGHRS, CDR2 YFSETQ, per germline. The CDR3 loop spans 14 amino acids. V trimming: 4 bases; J trimming: 6 bases; junction bases outside the gene matches: 6. The CDR3 DNA sequence: TGCGCCAGCAGCGGCGGCGGGACAGGGGCTGAAGCTTTCTTT. As protein: CASSGGGTGAEAFF.

V gene TRBV11-3 combines with J gene TRBJ2-1; TRBD2 matches 7 bases. The CDR3 loop spans 15 amino acids. In germline, CDR1 is SGHNT, CDR2 YENEEA. V gave up 3 bases and J gave up 3 bases; unmatched junction bases: 5. DNA for the CDR3: TGTGCCAGCAGCTTCGGGGCTAGCGGCTACAATGAGCAGTTCTTC. It is translated as CASSFGASGYNEQFF.

The chain links TRBV9 to TRBJ2-1; TRBD2 aligns across 8 bases. The length of the CDR3 is 15 residues. Germline trimming cut 0 bases from V and 8 bases from J; bases unmatched to any gene: 7. Germline V gives CDR1 SGDLS, CDR2 YYNGEE. CDR3 DNA sequence: TGTGCCAGCAGCGTAGGGGGTAGCGGGATAGATGAGCAGTTCTTC. Translating it yields CASSVGGSGIDEQFF. Filled out from reference TRBV9 and TRBJ2-1, the complete variable domain reads DSGVTQTPKHLITATGQRVTLRCSPRSGDLSVYWYQQSLDQGLQFLIQYYNGEERAKGNILERFSAQQFPDLHSELNLSSLELGDSALYFCASSVGGSGIDEQFFGPGTRLTVL.

This rearrangement joins TRBV15 to TRBJ1-5; TRBD1 might be the D (6 bases). The CDR3 is 19 residues long. Germline V gene sequence: CDR1 LNHNV, CDR2 YYDKDF (reference sequence). V lost 0 bases and J lost 2, with 20 bases in between. The CDR3: CATSRDRPGLGAGNQPQHF. The CDR3 DNA sequence: TGTGCCACCAGCAGAGATCGCCCCGGATTGGGGGCGGGCAATCAGCCCCAGCATTTT.